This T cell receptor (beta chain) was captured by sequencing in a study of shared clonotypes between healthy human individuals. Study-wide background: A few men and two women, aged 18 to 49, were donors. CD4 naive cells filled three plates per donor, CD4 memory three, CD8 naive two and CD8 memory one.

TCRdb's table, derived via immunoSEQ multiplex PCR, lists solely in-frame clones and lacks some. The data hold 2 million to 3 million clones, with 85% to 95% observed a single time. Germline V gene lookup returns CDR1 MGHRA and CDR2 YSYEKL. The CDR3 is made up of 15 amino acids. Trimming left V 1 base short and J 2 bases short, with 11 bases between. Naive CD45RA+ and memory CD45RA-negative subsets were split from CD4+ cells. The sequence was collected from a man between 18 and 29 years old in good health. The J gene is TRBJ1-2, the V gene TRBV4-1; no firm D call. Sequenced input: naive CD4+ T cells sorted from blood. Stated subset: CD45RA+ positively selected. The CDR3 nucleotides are TGCGCCAGCAGCCAAGTAAGAGAGGCAAACTATGGCTACACCTTC. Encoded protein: CASSQVREANYGYTF.